These 28 T cell receptor beta chains share one sample of origin, sequenced in a study of blood T cells in healthy people across ages. Primed by a sample-barcoded 5' primer and a J-beta primer mix, a second PCR proceeded for about 6 to 12 cycles. TCRdb used MiXCR to reprocess the 5' RACE reads, holding one entry per CDR3 protein. The table shows about 1.4 million distinct CDR3 sequences, with approximately 59% occurring only once. Input material: blood. Source of these receptors: a man aged 18 to 35 in good health.

This clonotype was seen at least ten times. The chain carries TRBV20-1 and TRBJ2-5, with D unclear. Trimming left V 0 bases short and J 12 bases short, with 17 bases between. The CDR3 is 13 residues long. CDR1 is DFQATT and CDR2 is SNEGSKA in the germline V gene (reference sequence). CDR3 in amino acids: CSAREGDASAEYF. In nucleotides, the CDR3 is TGCAGTGCTAGAGAAGGTGACGCCAGCGCGGAGTACTTC.

This chain connects TRBV5-1 to TRBJ2-7, with D possibly called TRBD1 or TRBD2 (6 bases each). The tail of the sequence fits TRBJ2-5 better, so the J call may be wrong. The germline V gene encodes CDR1 SGHRS and CDR2 YFSETQ. This CDR3 is built from 18 residues. The CDR3 protein is CASSTGTNIRRDTETQYF. The CDR3 DNA reads TGCGCCAGCAGCACTGGAACCAATATTAGGCGGGACACTGAGACCCAGTACTTC.

This chain joins TRBV29-1 and TRBJ1-2, with D possibly TRBD1 on 5 matching bases. Between the trimmed V and J ends, which lost 7 bases and 2 bases, there was a span of 11 bases. Germline CDR1 is SQVTM and CDR2 is ANQGSEA. The CDR3 runs 12 residues. CDR3 DNA sequence: TGCAGCGCCGTGAAGGGGAACTATGGCTACACCTTC. Translation: CSAVKGNYGYTF.

This clonotype occurred a few times. The chain employs TRBV2 and TRBJ1-6; the D gene is possibly TRBD1 (6 bases). Trimming stripped 7 bases from V and 11 bases from J, with 21 bases between. The germline V gene has CDR1 SNHLY and CDR2 FYNNEI. The CDR3 runs 15 residues. CDR3 nucleotide sequence: TGTGCCAGCACCACCCCGGGGGGACAAAGCCCACCCCTCCACTTT. Encoded protein: CASTTPGGQSPPLHF.

The sample holds a few counts of this clonotype. V gene TRBV7-2 combines with J gene TRBJ2-7; 9 bases agree with TRBD2. Germline CDR1 reads SGHTA; CDR2 reads FQGNSA. After removal of 2 bases from V and 2 bases from J, the junction contained 4 bases not matched to a gene. The CDR3 sequence is 15 residues long. CDR3 region: CASSLYGGGAYEQYF. Written as DNA, the CDR3 is TGTGCCAGCAGCTTATACGGCGGGGGGGCCTACGAGCAGTACTTC.

The table lists this clonotype with a few counts. The V and J genes are TRBV6-1 and TRBJ1-5, with D possibly matching TRBD1 (5 bases). Germline values: CDR1 MNHNS, CDR2 SASEGT. Trimming took 5 bases from V and 0 from J, leaving 23 bases between them. The CDR3 extends over 19 amino acids. CDR3 amino acids: CASSKGAGRHIYSNQPQHF. The CDR3 DNA is TGTGCCAGCAGTAAAGGGGCAGGCCGCCACATATATAGCAATCAGCCCCAGCATTTT.

The gene calls are TRBV10-3 and TRBJ1-2, with TRBD1 matching over 7 bases. Per germline, CDR1 ENHRY and CDR2 SYGVKD. This CDR3 has 16 residues. Trimming cost V 0 bases and J 5 bases; bases outside gene matches: 9. The CDR3 spells CAISESRQGLEYGYTF. The CDR3 coding sequence is TGTGCCATCAGTGAGTCCAGACAGGGCCTGGAGTATGGCTACACCTTC.

Notes on this clonotype: This may be a read error, as it is one base from a much larger clone. The chain couples TRBV28 to TRBJ2-3, with 8 nucleotides matching TRBD1. There are 16 residues in the CDR3. The V and J ends lost 4 bases and 5 bases, in that order; junction bases with no gene match: 11. Germline V lookup: CDR1 MDHEN, CDR2 SYDVKM. The CDR3 DNA reads TGTGCCAGCAGTTCGTCGGGACAGGAGGCTGAAGATACGCAGTATTTT. Residues: CASSSSGQEAEDTQYF.

V gene TRBV6-2 or TRBV6-3 combines with J gene TRBJ2-7, with 10 bases lining up with TRBD2. The DNA matches TRBJ2-5 better at its end, which makes the J call doubtful. Germline CDR1 and CDR2: MNHEY and SVGEGT. This CDR3 has 18 residues. The CDR3 reads CASSYEAGGIFDPETQYF. The CDR3 DNA follows: TGTGCCAGCAGTTACGAAGCGGGGGGGATATTTGATCCAGAGACCCAGTACTTC.

The chain couples TRBV6-1 to TRBJ1-5; unclear D gene. The germline V gene encodes CDR1 MNHNS and CDR2 SASEGT. The CDR3 extends over 13 amino acids. Trimming cost V 0 bases and J 7 bases, with 7 bases left between them. CDR3 sequence reads: CASSEAEQQPQHF. The CDR3 nucleotides read TGTGCCAGCAGTGAAGCTGAGCAGCAGCCCCAGCATTTT.

The V gene is TRBV5-1, the J gene TRBJ2-4; 7 bases match TRBD1. The closer fit of TRBJ2-7 to the DNA end suggests the J call may be wrong. Germline loops: CDR1 SGHRS, CDR2 YFSETQ. This CDR3 is built from 14 residues. The CDR3 here is CASSVQGRGYEQYF. The CDR3 coding sequence is TGCGCCAGCAGCGTACAGGGGCGAGGATACGAGCAGTACTTC.

This clonotype was counted between two and nine times. J is TRBJ1-1 and V is TRBV5-1, with TRBD1 as a possible D gene (6 bases). V lost 2 bases, J lost 6 bases, and 14 bases lay in between. Germline lookup yields CDR1 SGHRS and CDR2 YFSETQ. The CDR3 has 14 residues. As DNA, the CDR3 is TGCGCCAGCAGCTTCGCCAGGGGTTATCCTGAAGCTTTCTTT. Translating it yields CASSFARGYPEAFF.

V usage is TRBV6-2 or TRBV6-3 and J usage is TRBJ2-1; TRBD2 matches 8 bases. The germline V gene has CDR1 MNHEY and CDR2 SVGEGT. V lost 5 bases, J lost 8 bases, and 11 bases stayed unmatched. The CDR3 loop spans 15 amino acids. The CDR3 here is CASSPAPGGLDEQFF. CDR3 nucleotides: TGTGCCAGCAGTCCTGCCCCGGGGGGGCTCGATGAGCAGTTCTTC.

This clonotype was observed once. The CDR3 reads CASRERINQPQHF. Here the CDR3 DNA reads TGTGCCAGCAGGGAGCGGATTAATCAGCCCCAGCATTTT. The V and J genes are TRBV6-6 and TRBJ1-5; D not certain. CDR1 and CDR2 (germline): MNHNY, SVGAGI (reference sequence). The CDR3 is 13 residues long. The V and J ends lost 6 bases and 4 bases respectively, with 10 bases between them.

The genes are TRBV29-1 and TRBJ2-2; D call uncertain. The V gene lost 3 bases and the J gene lost 7 bases, with 6 bases spanning the gap. CDR3 length: 11 amino acids. Germline values: CDR1 SQVTM, CDR2 ANQGSEA. The CDR3 spells CSVDYIGELFF. In DNA, the CDR3 is TGCAGCGTTGACTACATCGGGGAGCTGTTTTTT.

The chain has TRBV7-9 and TRBJ2-1; D not certain. Trimming left V 6 bases short and J 8 bases short, with 11 bases between. The CDR3 runs to 12 residues. The germline CDR1 and CDR2 sequences are SEHNR and FQNEAQ (reference sequence). The CDR3 nucleotides read TGTGCCAGCAGTCCAAGTTTCGATGAGCAGTTCTTC. It encodes CASSPSFDEQFF.

J is TRBJ2-5 and V is TRBV12-3 or TRBV12-4; D is undetermined. CDR3 length: 14 residues. V lost 3 bases, J lost 1 base, and 9 bases lay in between. The CDR3, as DNA: TGTGCCAGCAGTTTTAGGGCGGCCCAAGAGACCCAGTACTTC. Residues: CASSFRAAQETQYF.

The V gene is TRBV4-2, the J gene TRBJ2-1; D may match TRBD1 or TRBD2 (5 bases each). Germline loops: CDR1 LGHNA, CDR2 YNFKEQ. CDR3 length: 12 amino acids. Trimming took off 3 bases at V and 8 bases at J, with 8 bases between the two ends. This chain's CDR3 is CASSHGGYEQFF. The CDR3 DNA reads as TGTGCCAGCAGCCATGGGGGTTATGAGCAGTTCTTC.

This chain links TRBV4-1 with TRBJ2-7; D tentatively fits TRBD1 or TRBD2 (6 bases each). Germline-derived CDR1 and CDR2 are MGHRA and YSYEKL. The length of the CDR3 is 15 residues. Trimming took 1 base from V and 4 from J, leaving 14 bases between them. The CDR3 region has the DNA TGCGCCAGCAGCCAAGTCAAGGGGGGCAAGTACGAGCAGTACTTC. Translated: CASSQVKGGKYEQYF.

This rearrangement joins TRBV28 to TRBJ1-4; the D is unclear. There are 16 residues in the CDR3. V lost 6 bases, J lost 8 bases, and 22 bases lay in between. CDR1 and CDR2 (germline): MDHEN, SYDVKM. In nucleotides, the CDR3 is TGTGCCAGCAGCCCTCTTCAGCCCGAGAAACGAGAAAAACTGTTTTTT. The encoded protein is CASSPLQPEKREKLFF.

This chain joins TRBV20-1 and TRBJ1-5; maybe TRBD1 (6 bases). This CDR3 is built from 15 residues. From germline, CDR1 is DFQATT and CDR2 SNEGSKA (reference sequence). Trimming shortened V by 3 bases and J by 3 bases, and 15 bases separated the two germline ends. CDR3 loop: CSASRGTTLNQPQHF. Written as DNA, the CDR3 is TGCAGTGCTAGTCGGGGGACAACTCTCAATCAGCCCCAGCATTTT.

The gene calls are TRBV12-5 and TRBJ1-2; D ambiguous. The germline V and J ends were trimmed by 5 bases and 4 bases, with 20 bases remaining between them. This CDR3 is 16 amino acids long. Germline V gene lookup returns CDR1 LGHNT and CDR2 FRNRAP. The CDR3 is CASGGSSYAEIYGYTF. CDR3 DNA: TGTGCTAGTGGTGGAAGCAGTTACGCGGAGATCTATGGCTACACCTTC.

The chain uses TRBV7-9 and TRBJ1-2; D not resolved. This CDR3 is 15 amino acids long. Trimming stripped 4 bases from V and 0 bases from J, with 12 bases between. Per the germline V gene, CDR1 is SEHNR and CDR2 is FQNEAQ (reference sequence). The CDR3 reads CASSSPGNANYGYTF. In nucleotides, the CDR3 is TGTGCCAGCAGCTCACCGGGAAACGCTAACTATGGCTACACCTTC.

The chain links TRBV11-2 to TRBJ2-7; a possible D gene is TRBD2 (6 bases). The V end lost 8 bases, the J end lost 2 bases, and 16 bases lay between the germline ends. The length of the CDR3 is 14 residues. Germline CDR1 is SGHAT and CDR2 is FQNNGV. The CDR3 coding sequence is TGTGCCAGCGAAGACGGAGTAGCGGCCTACGAGCAGTACTTC. Translated: CASEDGVAAYEQYF.

With regard to this clonotype: The germline gene is not matched at one end of the junction; a read error may be the cause. This chain uses TRBV3-1 with TRBJ2-1, with 14 nucleotides matching TRBD2. The CDR3 sequence is 16 residues long. Germline loops: CDR1 LGHDT, CDR2 YNNKEL (reference sequence). CDR3 sequence: CTSSLGTSGGYNEQFF. CDR3 DNA sequence: TGTACCAGCAGCCTCGGGACTAGCGGGGGATACAATGAGCAGTTCTTC.

The chain combines TRBV7-8 with TRBJ2-4; 13 bases agree with TRBD2. Near its end, the DNA agrees better with TRBJ2-7, so the J call may be wrong. Germline V gene sequence: CDR1 SGHVS, CDR2 FQNEAQ. The CDR3 has 19 amino acids. CDR3 amino acids: CASTQTGTSGVYGYYEQYF. CDR3 bases: TGTGCCAGCACCCAGACCGGGACTAGCGGGGTTTATGGGTACTACGAGCAGTACTTC.

The rearrangement joins TRBV5-1 to TRBJ2-3; D remains unclear. Germline CDR1 and CDR2: SGHRS and YFSETQ. V lost 0 bases and J lost 2, with 10 bases in between. The CDR3 extends over 15 amino acids. CDR3 coding DNA: TGCGCCAGCAGCTTGGACTCTAAATCCACAGATACGCAGTATTTT. Encoded protein: CASSLDSKSTDTQYF.

The chain recombines TRBV7-9 with TRBJ1-2, with 8 nucleotides matching TRBD1. The ends lost 5 bases at V and 2 bases at J; junction bases unmatched: 13. This CDR3 is 17 amino acids long. Germline V gene data show CDR1 as SEHNR and CDR2 as FQNEAQ (reference sequence). The CDR3 here is CASSEADRATPNYGYTF. Written as DNA, the CDR3 is TGTGCCAGCAGCGAGGCGGACAGGGCTACACCCAACTATGGCTACACCTTC.